This T cell receptor beta chain was found in a study of cytomegalovirus exposure and HLA in healthy donors. The study, taken as a whole, reports: The study listed under 200 cytomegalovirus-associated TCR beta chains. Reported results showed that the classifier diagnosed cytomegalovirus status with high specificity and sensitivity.

Concerning this clone itself: Its antigen remains unknown.

This CDR3 region has 16 residues. V lost 5 bases, J lost 0 bases, and 8 bases stayed unmatched. Germline V gene sequence: CDR1 GTSNPN, CDR2 SVGIG (reference sequence). TCRdb's table, derived via immunoSEQ multiplex PCR, lists solely in-frame clones and lacks some. The table records about 120,000 clones, roughly 87% of them present only once. The sequenced material came from PBMCs. The chain carries TRBV30 and TRBJ2-3; 10 nucleotides match TRBD2. This clonotype originated in a woman aged 18-29 years in good health and CMV-seronegative. The chain's CDR3 is CAWALGLALSTDTQYF. CDR3 in DNA: TGTGCCTGGGCTCTGGGACTAGCGTTGAGCACAGATACGCAGTATTTT.